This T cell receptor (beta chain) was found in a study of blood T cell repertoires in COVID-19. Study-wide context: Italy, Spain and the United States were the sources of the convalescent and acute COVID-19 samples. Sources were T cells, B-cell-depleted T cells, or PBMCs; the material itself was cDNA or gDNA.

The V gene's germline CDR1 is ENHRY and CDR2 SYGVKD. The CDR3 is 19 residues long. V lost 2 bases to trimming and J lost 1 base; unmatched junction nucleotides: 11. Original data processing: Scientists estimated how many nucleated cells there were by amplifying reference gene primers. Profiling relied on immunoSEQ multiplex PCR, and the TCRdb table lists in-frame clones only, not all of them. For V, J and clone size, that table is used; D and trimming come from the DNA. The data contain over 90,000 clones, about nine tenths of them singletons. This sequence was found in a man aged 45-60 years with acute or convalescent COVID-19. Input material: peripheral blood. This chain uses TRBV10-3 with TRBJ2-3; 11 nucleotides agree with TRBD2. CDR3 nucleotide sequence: TGTGCCATCAGTGAGCCAGGGCTAGCGGGAGGATCCGGCACAGATACGCAGTATTTT. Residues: CAISEPGLAGGSGTDTQYF.